This T cell receptor beta chain was found in a study of cytomegalovirus exposure and HLA in healthy donors. The PCR employed 60 Vbeta primers together with 13 Jbeta primers. TCRdb keeps only in-frame clones here, not all; method: immunoSEQ multiplex PCR. The table shows 65,000 to 100,000 clones, with 60% to 80% occurring only once. V was pared by 2 bases and J by 9 bases, with 5 bases of the junction left unmatched. Germline loops: CDR1 SEHNR, CDR2 FQNEAQ (reference sequence). CDR3 size: 14 residues. The gene calls are TRBV7-9 and TRBJ1-5, with 9 bases fitting TRBD1. This receptor was identified in a female donor in good health and CMV-seronegative. The source material was PBMCs. CDR3 nucleotide sequence: TGTGCCAGCAGCTTACCGGGACAGGGAGGGCCCCAGCATTTT. It encodes CASSLPGQGGPQHF.